The entry below gives a single T cell receptor beta chain sequence along with its context. Sequencing used immunoSEQ multiplex PCR; TCRdb keeps in-frame clones, though not all of them. The table has under 150,000 clones, over 85% seen once; the top ten hold approximately 10%. The sample comes from a study of control samples from healthy donors and cancer patients. The germline V gene encodes CDR1 ENHRY and CDR2 SYGVKD. The CDR3 loop spans 13 amino acids. This chain links TRBV10-3 with TRBJ1-3; D unclear. Sample: blood. The receptor was isolated from a man between 25 and 39 years old in good health. In DNA, the CDR3 is TGTGCTCTCGCGAGGGAGGGCGGAAACACCATATATTTT. It encodes CALAREGGNTIYF.